This TCR beta chain is drawn from a study of blood T cell repertoires in COVID-19. Only in-frame clones appear in the TCRdb table, and some are missing; sequencing was by immunoSEQ multiplex PCR. The repertoire has tens of thousands of clones, around nine tenths of them found once; the top ten carry 0.65% to 0.95%. Germline V gene lookup returns CDR1 SGHRS and CDR2 YFSETQ. The V end lost 7 bases, the J end lost 3 bases, and 16 bases lay between the germline ends. The length of the CDR3 is 14 residues. This receptor was identified in a woman aged 80 or over with acute or convalescent COVID-19. The chain couples TRBV5-1 to TRBJ1-1, with D unclear. Input material: peripheral blood. CDR3: CASCSMSGHTEAFF. The CDR3 DNA is TGCGCCAGCTGTTCGATGAGCGGGCACACTGAAGCTTTCTTT.